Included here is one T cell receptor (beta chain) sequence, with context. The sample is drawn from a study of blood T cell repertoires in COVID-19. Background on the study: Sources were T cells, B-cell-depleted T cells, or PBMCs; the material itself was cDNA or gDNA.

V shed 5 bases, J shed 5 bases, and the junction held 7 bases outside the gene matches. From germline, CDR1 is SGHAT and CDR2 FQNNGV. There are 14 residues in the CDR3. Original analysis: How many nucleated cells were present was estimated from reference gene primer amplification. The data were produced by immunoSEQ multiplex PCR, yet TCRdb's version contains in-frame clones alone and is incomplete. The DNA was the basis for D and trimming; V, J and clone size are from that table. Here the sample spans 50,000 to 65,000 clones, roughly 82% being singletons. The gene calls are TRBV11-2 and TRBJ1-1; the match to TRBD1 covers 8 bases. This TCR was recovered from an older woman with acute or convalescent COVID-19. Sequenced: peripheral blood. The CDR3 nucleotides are TGTGCCAGCAGCAAAACAGGGGGAGGGACTGAAGCTTTCTTT. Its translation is CASSKTGGGTEAFF.